Sequencing of this T cell receptor (beta chain) was carried out in a study of OX40 agonist ivuxolimab in advanced cancers. Overall study: Those treated in dose escalation had hepatocellular carcinoma, melanoma, renal cell cancer or head and neck cancer.

TCRdb keeps only in-frame clones here, not all; method: immunoSEQ multiplex PCR. The table lists around 30,000 clones, roughly 84% of them singletons, with approximately 21% in the top ten. Trimming took 5 bases from V and 6 from J, leaving 16 bases between them. Germline CDR1 SEHNR, CDR2 FQNEAQ (reference sequence). The CDR3 has 14 amino acids. This sample comprised CD4+ or CD8+ T cells sorted from blood, obtained in a trial of the OX40 agonist ivuxolimab. This receptor was obtained from an adult with an advanced solid tumor such as melanoma, head and neck, liver or kidney cancer. The chain joins TRBV7-9 to TRBJ1-2, with D tentatively TRBD1 (5 bases). In DNA, the CDR3 is TGTGCCAGCAGCGAAACGGAGGGGAGGAATGGCTACACCTTC. Encoded protein: CASSETEGRNGYTF.